This T cell receptor beta chain was documented in a study of OX40 agonist ivuxolimab in advanced cancers. Some clones are missing from TCRdb's copy, which holds only in-frame ones; the method was immunoSEQ multiplex PCR. The sample holds some 140,000 clones, 90% seen once. The junction had 6 bases not matched to a gene; V was cut back by 5 bases and J by 1 base. Germline CDR1 reads KGHSH; CDR2 reads LQKENI. This CDR3 has 15 amino acids. The TCR sequence derives from an adult with an advanced solid tumor such as melanoma, head and neck, liver or kidney cancer. The rearrangement uses TRBV18 and TRBJ1-1; 8 bases map to TRBD1. The sample here was CD4+ or CD8+ T cells sorted from blood, taken in a trial of the OX40 agonist ivuxolimab. The CDR3: CASSATGAPNTEAFF. CDR3 DNA sequence: TGTGCCAGCTCAGCGACAGGGGCCCCGAACACTGAAGCTTTCTTT.